Below are 32 T cell receptor beta chains sequenced from a single sample in a study of T cells after yellow fever vaccination. TCRdb itself ran the 5' RACE reads through MiXCR, one entry per CDR3 protein. The sample records 300,000 to 400,000 distinct CDR3 sequences, approximately 12% being singletons. The sequencing here drew on CD4+ T cells sorted from PBMCs, taken 15 days after the yellow fever booster vaccination. All receptors come from a man aged 18 to 30 who received the YFV17D yellow fever vaccine.

This chain uses TRBV18 with TRBJ2-1; D unclear. CDR1 is KGHSH and CDR2 is LQKENI in the germline V gene. Trimming shortened V by 3 bases and J by 0 bases, and 9 bases separated the two germline ends. The CDR3 spans 15 residues. The CDR3 DNA is TGTGCCAGCTCACCTGACCTGAGCTCCTACAATGAGCAGTTCTTC. Encoded protein: CASSPDLSSYNEQFF.

The rearrangement links TRBV5-1 to TRBJ2-1; unclear D gene. CDR1 SGHRS and CDR2 YFSETQ come from the germline V gene. V was clipped by 0 bases and J by 7 bases, with 8 bases between them. CDR3 size: 13 residues. CDR3 in amino acids: CASSLGAWNEQFF. The CDR3 DNA follows: TGCGCCAGCAGCTTGGGGGCATGGAATGAGCAGTTCTTC. Variable domain in full (rest from reference TRBV5-1 and TRBJ2-1): KAGVTQTPRYLIKTRGQQVTLSCSPISGHRSVSWYQQTPGQGLQFLFEYFSETQRNKGNFPGRFSGRQFSNSRSEMNVSTLELGDSALYLCASSLGAWNEQFFGPGTRLTVL.

This clonotype came up many times. The junction differs from germline at one of its ends, possibly a read error. This rearrangement joins TRBV5-1 to TRBJ1-5; D may be TRBD1 (6 bases). The CDR3 contains 15 residues. CDR1 SGHRS and CDR2 YFSETQ come from the germline V gene. CDR3 loop: CASSLGGNSNQPQHF. The CDR3 DNA reads as TGTGCCAGCAGCTTAGGGGGTAATAGCAATCAGCCCCAGCATTTT.

This clonotype was seen a few times. The chain links TRBV18 to TRBJ2-3; D call uncertain. The CDR3 covers 13 residues. V was pared by 2 bases and J by 6 bases, with 9 bases between. Looked up from germline, CDR1 is KGHSH and CDR2 is LQKENI. The CDR3 sequence is CASSPGNSDTQYF. CDR3 coding DNA: TGTGCCAGCTCACCAGGAAATTCGGATACGCAGTATTTT.

V gene TRBV7-2 combines with J gene TRBJ1-4; D gene ambiguous. Germline-derived CDR1 and CDR2 are SGHTA and FQGNSA. The CDR3 length is 15 residues. With 1 base removed from V and 7 bases from J, the gap between germline ends came to 13 bases. CDR3 coding DNA: TGTGCCAGCAGCTTAGTAAACCTACCCAGTGAAAAACTGTTTTTT. This encodes CASSLVNLPSEKLFF.

This clonotype was detected many times. The chain has TRBV27 and TRBJ2-5, with D hard to call. CDR1 and CDR2 from the germline V gene are MNHEY and SMNVEV (reference sequence). Deletions cut 5 bases from V and 1 base from J, with 5 bases between. The CDR3 is 12 residues long. CDR3 in DNA: TGTGCCAGCAGTCGTGCCCAAGAGACCCAGTACTTC. This encodes CASSRAQETQYF.

The rearrangement uses TRBV12-3 or TRBV12-4 and TRBJ1-1; D ambiguous. The CDR3 has 14 amino acids. Trimming shortened V by 8 bases and J by 4 bases, and 17 bases separated the two germline ends. The CDR3 loop is CASVTQVGSTEAFF. Written as DNA, the CDR3 is TGTGCCAGCGTCACTCAGGTGGGGAGCACTGAAGCTTTCTTT.

This clonotype occurred a few times. The CDR3 is CASSPPGASNIYEQYF. As DNA, the CDR3 is TGTGCCAGCAGCCCGCCGGGGGCCAGTAATATCTACGAGCAGTACTTC. This sequence joins TRBV28 and TRBJ2-7; D may be TRBD1 or TRBD2 (6 bases each). This CDR3 is built from 16 residues. Germline CDR1 reads MDHEN; CDR2 reads SYDVKM. The V end was cut by 6 bases, the J end by 3 bases, with 21 bases between.

There are a few counts of this clonotype. The rearrangement links TRBV6-2 or TRBV6-3 to TRBJ2-3; unclear D gene. This CDR3 has 19 residues. Trimming cost V 0 bases and J 1 base, with 20 bases left between them. Per the germline V gene, CDR1 is MNHEY and CDR2 is SVGEGT. CDR3 loop: CASSYSPSYSGVGTDTQYF. DNA for the CDR3: TGTGCCAGCAGTTACTCTCCTTCGTACAGTGGGGTCGGCACAGATACGCAGTATTTT.

The chain couples TRBV4-3 to TRBJ2-5; no clear D. V was pared by 1 base and J by 5 bases, with 11 bases between. The CDR3 extends over 14 amino acids. CDR1 LGHNA and CDR2 YSLEER come from the germline V gene. The CDR3 spells CASSQGVLGETQYF. In DNA, the CDR3 is TGCGCCAGCAGCCAAGGGGTTTTGGGGGAGACCCAGTACTTC.

The V gene is TRBV20-1, the J gene TRBJ2-5, with no clear D. The CDR3 is 15 amino acids. Germline values: CDR1 DFQATT, CDR2 SNEGSKA (reference sequence). The V end was cut by 1 base, the J end by 2 bases, with 14 bases between. The CDR3 sequence is CSARGSPPGQETQYF. DNA for the CDR3: TGCAGTGCTAGAGGAAGCCCCCCCGGACAAGAGACCCAGTACTTC.

The table lists this clonotype with a few counts. CDR3 protein: CASSRGIAGGDQPQHF. CDR3 bases: TGCGCCAGCAGTAGGGGTATAGCTGGTGGCGATCAGCCCCAGCATTTT. The chain couples TRBV4-3 to TRBJ1-5; D possibly corresponds to TRBD1 (5 bases). Deletions cut 6 bases from V and 5 bases from J, with 20 bases between. Germline assignment: CDR1 LGHNA and CDR2 YSLEER. The CDR3 is 16 residues long.

This chain connects TRBV5-1 to TRBJ1-2, with 10 bases identical to TRBD1. CDR3 length: 14 residues. CDR1 SGHRS and CDR2 YFSETQ come from the germline V gene. V was pared by 4 bases and J by 3 bases, with 3 bases of the junction left unmatched. CDR3 nucleotide sequence: TGCGCCAGCAGCACAGGACAGGGGGACTATGGCTACACCTTC. This sequence encodes CASSTGQGDYGYTF.

This clonotype was detected only a few times. The J gene is TRBJ2-2, the V gene TRBV2; D might be TRBD1 or TRBD2, each matching 5 bases. Germline CDR1 reads SNHLY; CDR2 reads FYNNEI. V lost 3 bases and J 4 bases, leaving 12 bases between the germline ends. This CDR3 is built from 15 residues. Here the CDR3 reads CASSEGERVTGELFF. The CDR3 DNA sequence: TGTGCCAGCAGTGAGGGGGAAAGGGTCACCGGGGAGCTGTTTTTT.

This clonotype was seen at least ten times. The chain employs TRBV4-2 and TRBJ2-3; a weak D match, TRBD2 (6 bases). Trimming left V 0 bases short and J 2 bases short, with 12 bases between. This CDR3 region has 16 residues. CDR1 LGHNA and CDR2 YNFKEQ come from the germline V gene. The CDR3: CASSQDRGANTDTQYF. Here the CDR3 DNA reads TGTGCCAGCAGCCAAGATCGCGGGGCCAACACAGATACGCAGTATTTT.

This sequence joins TRBV9 and TRBJ2-7; 10 bases map to TRBD1. The germline CDR1 and CDR2 sequences are SGDLS and YYNGEE. The CDR3 contains 15 residues. V was pared by 3 bases and J by 5 bases, with 8 bases of the junction left unmatched. The CDR3 loop reads CASSAGGQGFDEQYF. The CDR3, as DNA: TGTGCCAGCAGCGCGGGGGGACAGGGGTTCGACGAGCAGTACTTC.

The rearrangement links TRBV5-1 to TRBJ1-5; a possible D gene is TRBD1 (5 bases). Germline lookup yields CDR1 SGHRS and CDR2 YFSETQ. Deletions cut 0 bases from V and 7 bases from J, with 11 bases between. CDR3 size: 14 residues. The CDR3 DNA is TGCGCCAGCAGCTTGGCGGGTAAGGGGCAGCCCCAGCATTTT. Amino acids: CASSLAGKGQPQHF.

The rearrangement joins TRBV6-1 to TRBJ1-1; D perhaps matches TRBD1 (5 bases). The V gene lost 11 bases and the J gene lost 2 bases, with 18 bases spanning the gap. Germline CDR1 MNHNS, CDR2 SASEGT. The CDR3 totals 14 residues. The CDR3: CAATPGARNTEAFF. In DNA form, the CDR3 reads TGTGCCGCGACTCCCGGGGCCAGAAACACTGAAGCTTTCTTT.

The chain joins TRBV4-3 to TRBJ2-5; D may be TRBD2 (7 bases). Germline V lookup: CDR1 LGHNA, CDR2 YSLEER. This CDR3 region has 17 residues. V shed 0 bases and J shed 2 bases, with 16 bases lying between them. The CDR3: CASSQDHRGAGQETQYF. The CDR3 DNA sequence: TGCGCCAGCAGCCAAGATCACCGGGGGGCCGGACAAGAGACCCAGTACTTC.

This clonotype was seen only a few times. The J gene is TRBJ2-7, the V gene TRBV28, with 10 bases lining up with TRBD1. J lost 1 base, V lost 8 bases, and 5 bases had no gene match. Germline CDR1 reads MDHEN; CDR2 reads SYDVKM. The CDR3 covers 14 residues. CDR3 in DNA: TGTGCCAGCGTTGGACAGGGGGGATCCTACGAGCAGTACTTC. This encodes CASVGQGGSYEQYF.

This clonotype was seen at least ten times. The chain couples TRBV6-2 or TRBV6-3 to TRBJ1-1; possible D gene TRBD1, 5 bases. CDR1 is MNHEY and CDR2 is SVGEGT in the germline V gene. V was pared by 9 bases and J by 1 base, with 15 bases between. The CDR3 contains 14 residues. The DNA for the CDR3 is TGTGCCAGTACTTGGGGGGGGTCGAACACTGAAGCTTTCTTT. Residues: CASTWGGSNTEAFF.

This clonotype has more than one count but fewer than ten. The CDR3 loop is CASNSQGSQETQYF. CDR3 sequence (DNA): TGTGCCAGCAACTCACAGGGATCCCAAGAGACCCAGTACTTC. The chain joins TRBV14 to TRBJ2-5, with a possible D match to TRBD1 (6 bases). Germline values: CDR1 SGHDN, CDR2 FVKESK. The germline V and J ends were trimmed by 7 bases and 1 base, with 13 bases remaining between them. The CDR3 totals 14 residues.

This clonotype was seen only a few times. This chain connects TRBV4-2 to TRBJ1-5, with a possible D match to TRBD1 (5 bases). Per the germline V gene, CDR1 is LGHNA and CDR2 is YNFKEQ. Between the trimmed V and J ends, which lost 0 bases and 5 bases, there was a span of 11 bases. There are 15 residues in the CDR3. This CDR3 is CASSQDKDTYQPQHF. DNA for the CDR3: TGTGCCAGCAGCCAAGATAAGGACACCTATCAGCCCCAGCATTTT.

The rearrangement uses TRBV29-1 and TRBJ2-2, with a possible D match to TRBD1 (5 bases). The length of the CDR3 is 14 residues. In germline, CDR1 is SQVTM, CDR2 ANQGSEA. V lost 1 base to trimming and J lost 0 bases, with 6 bases between them. The chain's CDR3 is CSVEVGANTGELFF. The CDR3 coding sequence is TGCAGCGTTGAAGTAGGGGCGAACACCGGGGAGCTGTTTTTT.

The chain combines TRBV4-2 with TRBJ2-1, with 8 nucleotides matching TRBD2. The junction had 6 bases not matched to a gene; V was cut back by 3 bases and J by 5 bases. The CDR3 spans 15 residues. Per germline, CDR1 LGHNA and CDR2 YNFKEQ. The CDR3 nucleotides are TGTGCCAGCAGCCACAGGCCGGGGGGGAACAATGAGCAGTTCTTC. Translating gives CASSHRPGGNNEQFF.

V gene TRBV27 combines with J gene TRBJ2-7; 10 nucleotides line up with TRBD1. The germline CDR1 and CDR2 sequences are MNHEY and SMNVEV (reference sequence). The CDR3 contains 13 residues. J gave up 6 bases and V 6 bases, and 5 bases lay outside the gene matches. CDR3 nucleotides: TGTGCCAGCAGAGACAGGGGGCGGTTCGAGCAGTACTTC. It encodes CASRDRGRFEQYF.

The CDR3 coding sequence is TGTGCCAGCAGCTCCAAGACTAGCGGGGACGCAGATACGCAGTATTTT. Protein: CASSSKTSGDADTQYF. The V call is TRBV7-2, the J call TRBJ2-3, with 11 bases identical to TRBD2. Losses at the gene ends were 4 bases for V and 4 bases for J; bases not matched to a gene: 7. There are 16 residues in the CDR3. CDR1 is SGHTA, CDR2 FQGNSA, per germline.

This clonotype showed up many times. The chain joins TRBV10-3 to TRBJ2-4; perhaps TRBD2 as D (5 bases). This CDR3 is 13 amino acids long. V lost 3 bases and J 6 bases, leaving 9 bases between the germline ends. Germline V gene sequence: CDR1 ENHRY, CDR2 SYGVKD. The CDR3 nucleotides read TGTGCCATCAGTGAACTAGATGGAAACATTCAGTACTTC. Translating gives CAISELDGNIQYF.

The sample holds one count of this clonotype. The chain is built from TRBV5-1 and TRBJ1-2, with D maybe TRBD1 (6 bases). Trimming stripped 3 bases from V and 2 bases from J, with 14 bases between. The germline V gene has CDR1 SGHRS and CDR2 YFSETQ. The CDR3 is 15 residues long. The CDR3 protein is CASSWGDKLNYGYTF. The CDR3 DNA reads as TGCGCCAGCAGCTGGGGGGACAAGCTAAACTATGGCTACACCTTC.

In this sample, this clonotype turned up many times. The rearrangement joins TRBV5-1 to TRBJ2-7, with no clear D. The germline V gene encodes CDR1 SGHRS and CDR2 YFSETQ. The V and J ends lost 5 bases and 3 bases respectively, with 15 bases between them. The CDR3 spans 14 residues. CDR3 DNA: TGCGCCAGCAGTGGTGCTGGAAAGTACTACGAGCAGTACTTC. It translates to CASSGAGKYYEQYF.

This clonotype was seen a handful of times. The chain links TRBV6-2 or TRBV6-3 to TRBJ2-5, with 8 bases aligning to TRBD2. Looked up from germline, CDR1 is MNHEY and CDR2 is SVGEGT. The CDR3 is 14 residues long. With 5 bases clipped from V and 5 bases from J, the junction kept 7 bases outside the gene matches. Here the CDR3 reads CASSPGGDKETQYF. The DNA of the CDR3 is TGTGCCAGCAGTCCCGGGGGGGACAAGGAGACCCAGTACTTC.

V and J are TRBV27 and TRBJ1-2; TRBD1 aligns across 7 bases. The germline V gene encodes CDR1 MNHEY and CDR2 SMNVEV (reference sequence). V trimming: 2 bases; J trimming: 6 bases; junction bases outside the gene matches: 3. The CDR3 totals 13 residues. The CDR3 is CASSLRGLDGYTF. The DNA for the CDR3 is TGTGCCAGCAGTTTAAGGGGGCTTGATGGCTACACCTTC.